These 5 T cell receptor beta chains were all obtained from the same sample, sequenced in a study of blood T cell repertoires in COVID-19. Sequencing was performed with immunoSEQ multiplex PCR; in TCRdb, only in-frame clones are kept and a portion is missing. The table includes 250,000 to 350,000 clones, around 87% detected once. Sequencing used peripheral blood. The receptors here all came from a woman in her forties or fifties with active or convalescent COVID-19.

The J gene is TRBJ2-3, the V gene TRBV5-4; 10 nucleotides match TRBD2. From germline, CDR1 is SGHNT and CDR2 YYREEE (reference sequence). After removal of 0 bases from V and 4 bases from J, the junction contained 8 bases not matched to a gene. The CDR3 spans 17 residues. The CDR3 DNA is TGTGCCAGCAGCTTGGAGGGCCTTCTAGCGGGAGCAGATACGCAGTATTTT. This encodes CASSLEGLLAGADTQYF.

J is TRBJ2-1 and V is TRBV11-2, with D perhaps TRBD2 (6 bases). Germline V lookup: CDR1 SGHAT, CDR2 FQNNGV. This CDR3 contains 16 residues. With 5 bases removed from V and 6 bases from J, the gap between germline ends came to 20 bases. CDR3 DNA: TGTGCCAGCAGCAAAACCGGGACTTTGGAATCCAATGAGCAGTTCTTC. Encoded protein: CASSKTGTLESNEQFF.

The rearrangement uses TRBV7-9 and TRBJ2-7; D remains unclear. Germline loops: CDR1 SEHNR, CDR2 FQNEAQ (reference sequence). The CDR3 spans 13 residues. V was cut by 1 base and J by 3 bases, with 7 bases left in between. CDR3 coding DNA: TGTGCCAGCAGCTTAGGCCATAGCTACGAGCAGTACTTC. This gives the protein CASSLGHSYEQYF.

This clone was seen a handful of times. The rearrangement joins TRBV7-6 to TRBJ1-1; D uncertain. The CDR3 consists of 15 residues. Trimming left V 1 base short and J 1 base short, with 10 bases between. CDR1 is SGHVS and CDR2 is FNYEAQ in the germline V gene. The CDR3 reads CASSLGHSTNTEAFF. CDR3 in DNA: TGTGCCAGCAGCTTAGGGCATTCCACGAACACTGAAGCTTTCTTT.

This clone was seen only a few times. The V call is TRBV29-1, the J call TRBJ1-1; TRBD1 is a possible D gene (5 bases). This CDR3 has 11 residues. The germline gives CDR1 SQVTM, CDR2 ANQGSEA. V gave up 7 bases and J gave up 8 bases, with 14 bases separating them. In DNA, the CDR3 is TGCAGCGCCGGACATCCTGGAGAAGCTTTCTTT. Translating gives CSAGHPGEAFF.